This T cell receptor (beta chain) was sequenced for a study of control samples from healthy donors and cancer patients. On this clone itself: The junction departs from germline at one end; a sequencing error may be responsible.

Sequencing was performed with immunoSEQ multiplex PCR; in TCRdb, only in-frame clones are kept and a portion is missing. The table has about 270,000 clones, almost 85% seen once. The CDR3 is 13 amino acids. Germline CDR1 reads KGHSH; CDR2 reads LQKENI. This chain joins TRBV18 and TRBJ2-2, with D tentatively TRBD1 (6 bases). Sequencing used PBMCs. The TCR originated in a woman aged 55-70 years with lung cancer. The CDR3 bases are TGTGCCAGCTCTCCACAACAGGGATGGGAGCTGTTTTTT. Protein product: CASSPQQGWELFF.